Each of the 20 T cell receptor beta chains below was sequenced from the same sample in a study of neurological immune-mediated disorders. TCRdb ran MiXCR on the 5' RACE reads and lists one entry per CDR3 protein. The sample lists about 58,000 distinct CDR3 sequences; 3% to 4% were seen once. Input material: PBMCs. The receptors were sampled from an older woman with multiple sclerosis.

This clonotype has a count of ten or more. J is TRBJ2-7 and V is TRBV6-5, with D uncertain. The CDR3 consists of 15 residues. Germline assignment: CDR1 MNHEY and CDR2 SVGAGI. Trimming removed 0 bases at V and 0 bases at J, with 9 bases between. The DNA of the CDR3 is TGTGCCAGCAGTTACTCGCAAGACGTCTCCTACGAGCAGTACTTC. It yields the protein CASSYSQDVSYEQYF.

To note about this clonotype: Since a much larger clone is just one base distant, this may be a read error. This chain joins TRBV15 and TRBJ2-7, with 9 bases that match TRBD2. The germline V gene encodes CDR1 LNHNV and CDR2 YYDKDF (reference sequence). This CDR3 region has 13 residues. CDR3 nucleotide sequence: TGTGTCAACGGACTAGCGAGCTCCTACGAGCAGTACTTC. Translation: CVNGLASSYEQYF.

The gene calls are TRBV4-1 and TRBJ2-7, with D maybe TRBD1 (6 bases). CDR1 is MGHRA and CDR2 is YSYEKL in the germline V gene. V gave up 5 bases and J gave up 4 bases, with 15 bases separating them. CDR3 size: 14 residues. CDR3 protein: CASSVSSDRYEQYF. Written as DNA, the CDR3 is TGCGCCAGCAGCGTCAGTTCCGACAGGTACGAGCAGTACTTC.

Ten or more counts support this clonotype. In DNA form, the CDR3 reads TGTGCCAGCAGCTTTTGGGGAAACACTGAAGCTTTCTTT. Translated: CASSFWGNTEAFF. This chain joins TRBV7-2 and TRBJ1-1; no definite D call. Germline V gene lookup returns CDR1 SGHTA and CDR2 FQGNSA. Deletions cut 3 bases from V and 2 bases from J, with 7 bases between. The length of the CDR3 is 13 residues. Variable domain in full (rest from reference TRBV7-2 and TRBJ1-1): GAGVSQSPSNKVTEKGKDVELRCDPISGHTALYWYRQSLGQGLEFLIYFQGNSAPDKSGLPSDRFSAERTGGSVSTLTIQRTQQEDSAVYLCASSFWGNTEAFFGQGTRLTVV.

This clonotype has at least ten counts. The rearrangement uses TRBV5-1 and TRBJ2-2; possible D gene TRBD1, 5 bases. Trimming pared 4 bases from V and 7 bases from J, leaving 11 bases between. This CDR3 is built from 13 residues. Germline V CDR1 and CDR2: SGHRS, YFSETQ. CDR3 bases: TGCGCCAGCAGCGGGCAGGGCAACGGGGAGCTGTTTTTT. This sequence encodes CASSGQGNGELFF.

This clonotype was seen ten or more times. This rearrangement joins TRBV5-1 to TRBJ2-3; no firm D call. V dropped 0 bases and J dropped 5 bases, with 4 bases sitting between them. CDR3 length equals 12 residues. The germline CDR1 and CDR2 sequences are SGHRS and YFSETQ. CDR3 region: CASSLGLDTQYF. CDR3 nucleotides: TGCGCCAGCAGCTTGGGTCTAGATACGCAGTATTTT.

This clonotype was observed many times. The chain links TRBV7-3 to TRBJ2-3; D is perhaps TRBD1 (7 bases). The V gene lost 1 base and the J gene lost 4 bases, with 12 bases spanning the gap. The germline CDR1 and CDR2 sequences are SGHTA and FQGTGA. The CDR3 covers 15 residues. CDR3 nucleotide sequence: TGTGCCAGCAGCTTAAATGGAGGGGGCGCAGATACGCAGTATTTT. Translation gives CASSLNGGGADTQYF.

At least ten counts were recorded for this clonotype. The chain uses TRBV10-3 and TRBJ1-6; 9 nucleotides line up with TRBD1. After removal of 0 bases from V and 7 bases from J, the junction contained 4 bases not matched to a gene. The CDR3 consists of 16 residues. Germline loops: CDR1 ENHRY, CDR2 SYGVKD. The CDR3 here is CAISESPGTGNSPLHF. The CDR3 DNA sequence: TGTGCCATCAGTGAGTCGCCCGGGACAGGGAATTCACCCCTCCACTTT.

This clonotype occurred many times. This sequence joins TRBV7-2 and TRBJ2-4, with D perhaps matching TRBD1 (6 bases). The CDR3 has 16 residues. Germline V gives CDR1 SGHTA, CDR2 FQGNSA. The ends were cut back, 2 bases at V and 8 bases at J, with 19 bases in the middle. The CDR3 coding sequence is TGTGCCAGCAGCTTAAATCGAGCTAACAGGGAAGACATTCAGTACTTC. This translates into CASSLNRANREDIQYF.

This clonotype was recorded at least ten times. The gene calls are TRBV4-2 and TRBJ1-2; D gene unclear. Trimming removed 4 bases from V and 3 bases from J, with 9 bases in between. The CDR3 covers 13 residues. Germline V gene lookup returns CDR1 LGHNA and CDR2 YNFKEQ. CDR3: CASSPTEDYGYTF. The CDR3 DNA reads as TGTGCCAGCAGCCCAACCGAGGACTATGGCTACACCTTC.

This clonotype was counted ten times or more. DNA of the CDR3: TGTGCCAGCAGCGTAACTACTGCGGCCGGCTACACCTTC. Its protein product is CASSVTTAAGYTF. J is TRBJ1-2 and V is TRBV9; D call uncertain. The CDR3 loop spans 13 amino acids. Germline CDR1 reads SGDLS; CDR2 reads YYNGEE. Trimming pared 1 base from V and 8 bases from J, leaving 12 bases between.

This chain joins TRBV20-1 and TRBJ1-2; D possibly corresponds to TRBD1 (5 bases). The length of the CDR3 is 14 residues. Trimming took 0 bases from V and 3 from J, leaving 11 bases between them. In germline, CDR1 is DFQATT, CDR2 SNEGSKA (reference sequence). The CDR3 here is CSARDGTTYYGYTF. The CDR3 DNA follows: TGCAGTGCTAGAGATGGGACTACCTACTATGGCTACACCTTC.

This clonotype was counted at least ten times. This chain connects TRBV9 to TRBJ1-2, with D maybe TRBD1 (5 bases). V dropped 6 bases and J dropped 4 bases, with 19 bases sitting between them. The CDR3 has 15 residues. Germline V CDR1 and CDR2: SGDLS, YYNGEE. The CDR3 region is CASNPFTGGGYGYTF. The DNA for the CDR3 is TGTGCCAGCAACCCTTTTACAGGAGGAGGCTATGGCTACACCTTC. The full variable domain, its missing parts supplied by reference TRBV9 and TRBJ1-2, is DSGVTQTPKHLITATGQRVTLRCSPRSGDLSVYWYQQSLDQGLQFLIQYYNGEERAKGNILERFSAQQFPDLHSELNLSSLELGDSALYFCASNPFTGGGYGYTFGSGTRLTVV.

This clonotype was detected many times. The chain has TRBV5-1 and TRBJ2-1; TRBD2 matches 9 bases. Looked up from germline, CDR1 is SGHRS and CDR2 is YFSETQ. The CDR3 is 18 residues long. The V gene end was trimmed by 0 bases and the J gene end by 5 bases; junction bases not matched to a gene: 12. The CDR3 region is CASSLVASGSGGNNEQFF. CDR3 DNA: TGCGCCAGCAGCTTGGTTGCATCCGGAAGCGGGGGGAACAATGAGCAGTTCTTC.

This clonotype was seen many times. This rearrangement joins TRBV12-3 or TRBV12-4 to TRBJ2-7; D remains ambiguous. The CDR3 runs to 14 residues. The V end lost 0 bases, the J end lost 2 bases, and 8 bases lay between the germline ends. CDR3 loop: CASSLASLAYEQYF. CDR3 DNA sequence: TGTGCCAGCAGTTTAGCTTCGCTGGCCTACGAGCAGTACTTC.

There are many counts of this clonotype. This chain links TRBV7-6 with TRBJ2-7, with a weak D call TRBD1 (5 bases). The germline V gene encodes CDR1 SGHVS and CDR2 FNYEAQ. The CDR3 is 12 amino acids. V was shortened by 4 bases and J by 7 bases, with 11 bases between the two germline ends. CDR3 loop: CASSWSQGEQYF. The CDR3 DNA reads as TGTGCCAGCAGCTGGAGCCAGGGAGAGCAGTACTTC.

The table lists this clonotype with many counts. The rearrangement uses TRBV25-1 and TRBJ1-6; D is undetermined. Looked up from germline, CDR1 is MGHDK and CDR2 is SYGVNS. Trimming left V 3 bases short and J 13 bases short, with 13 bases between. This CDR3 has 13 residues. The CDR3 DNA sequence: TGTGCCAGCAGTGATGGCGGAGGTCCGCCCCTCCACTTT. As protein: CASSDGGGPPLHF.

This clonotype was observed at least ten times. This chain connects TRBV11-2 to TRBJ2-5; D ambiguous. Germline lookup yields CDR1 SGHAT and CDR2 FQNNGV. The V and J ends lost 1 base and 0 bases respectively, with 12 bases between them. The CDR3 is 16 amino acids. CDR3 region: CASSLVVPFYQETQYF. The CDR3 nucleotides are TGTGCCAGCAGCTTAGTAGTCCCCTTCTACCAAGAGACCCAGTACTTC.

This clonotype was seen repeatedly, ten times or more. Sequence at one end of the junction differs from germline and may be a read error. J is TRBJ1-5 and V is TRBV20-1; D uncertain. This CDR3 is 14 amino acids long. The V gene's germline CDR1 is DFQATT and CDR2 SNEGSKA (reference sequence). As DNA, the CDR3 is TGCAGTGCTAGTAAGGGTTATAGCGATCAGCCCCAGCATTTT. It encodes CSASKGYSDQPQHF.

Many counts were recorded for this clonotype. The chain is built from TRBV15 and TRBJ2-3; no definite D call. The CDR3 runs to 13 residues. The germline CDR1 and CDR2 sequences are LNHNV and YYDKDF (reference sequence). Trimming removed 0 bases from V and 4 bases from J, with 5 bases in between. CDR3 DNA: TGTGCCACCAGCAGAGATCGGGCAGATACGCAGTATTTT. This sequence encodes CATSRDRADTQYF.